This T cell receptor (beta chain) was found in a study of neurological immune-mediated disorders. CDR1 SGHTA and CDR2 FQGNSA come from the germline V gene. The CDR3 totals 15 residues. The V and J ends lost 5 bases and 4 bases respectively, with 17 bases between them. TCRdb independently ran MiXCR on the 5' RACE reads; one entry per CDR3 protein. The sample consists of around 27,000 distinct CDR3 sequences, roughly 15% of them appearing once. Volunteers at a blood bank in Maryland, USA, were the healthy controls. Broader study findings: Multiple sclerosis was found to have the least TCR clonal expansion, below healthy controls, and HTLV-1-associated myelopathy the most.

Many counts were recorded for this clonotype. Its antigen is undetermined. The J gene is TRBJ1-1, the V gene TRBV7-2, with a tentative D call TRBD1 (6 bases). The specimen was PBMCs. The TCR originated in a man between 65 and 80 years old in good health. The CDR3 protein is CASSHHRVRSTEAFF. CDR3 DNA sequence: TGTGCCAGCAGCCACCACAGGGTCAGGAGCACTGAAGCTTTCTTT.